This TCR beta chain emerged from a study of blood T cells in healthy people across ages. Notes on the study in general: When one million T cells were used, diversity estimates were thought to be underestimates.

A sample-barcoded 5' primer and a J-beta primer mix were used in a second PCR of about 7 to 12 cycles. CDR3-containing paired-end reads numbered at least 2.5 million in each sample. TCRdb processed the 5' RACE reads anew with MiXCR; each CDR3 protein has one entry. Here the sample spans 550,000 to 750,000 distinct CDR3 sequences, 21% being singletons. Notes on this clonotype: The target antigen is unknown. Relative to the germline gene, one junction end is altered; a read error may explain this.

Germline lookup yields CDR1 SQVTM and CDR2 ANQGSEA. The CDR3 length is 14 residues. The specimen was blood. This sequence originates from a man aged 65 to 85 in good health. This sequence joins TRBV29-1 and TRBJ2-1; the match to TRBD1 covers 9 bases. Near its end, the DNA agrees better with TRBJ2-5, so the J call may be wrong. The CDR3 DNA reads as TGCTGCGTTGGGGAGGGGACAGGGCAAGAGACCCAGTACTTC. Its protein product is CCVGEGTGQETQYF.